This T cell receptor beta chain stems from a study of blood T cell repertoires in COVID-19. The V segment lost 6 bases and the J segment 2 bases; nucleotides outside the gene matches: 1. The CDR3 extends over 13 amino acids. In germline, CDR1 is MNHEY, CDR2 SVGAGI. Here immunoSEQ multiplex PCR was the method, and the copy in TCRdb shows in-frame clones only, minus some. The sample has over 250,000 clones, 87% seen once; the top ten hold more than 8.5%. This sequence was found in a woman aged 18-35 years who had recovered from COVID-19. The chain carries TRBV6-5 and TRBJ2-7; TRBD2 matches at 10 bases. The sample consisted of PBMCs or T cells enriched from blood (not recorded which). CDR3 sequence reads: CASRGTSAYEQYF. The DNA of the CDR3 is TGTGCCAGCAGAGGGACTAGCGCCTACGAGCAGTACTTC.